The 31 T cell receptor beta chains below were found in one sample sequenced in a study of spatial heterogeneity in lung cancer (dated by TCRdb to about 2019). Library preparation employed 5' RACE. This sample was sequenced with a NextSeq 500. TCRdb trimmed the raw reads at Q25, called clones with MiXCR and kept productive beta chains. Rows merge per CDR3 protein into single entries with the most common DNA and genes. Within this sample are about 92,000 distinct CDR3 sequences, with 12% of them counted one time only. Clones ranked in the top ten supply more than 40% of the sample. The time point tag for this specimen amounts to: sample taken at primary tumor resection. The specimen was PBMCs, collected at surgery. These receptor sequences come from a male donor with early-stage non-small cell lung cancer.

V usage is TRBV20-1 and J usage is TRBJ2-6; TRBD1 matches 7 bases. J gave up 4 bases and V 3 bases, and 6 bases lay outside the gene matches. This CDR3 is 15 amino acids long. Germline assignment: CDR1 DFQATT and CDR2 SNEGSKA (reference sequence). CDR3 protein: CSASPQGLGANVLTF. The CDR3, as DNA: TGCAGTGCTAGCCCACAGGGGTTGGGGGCCAACGTCCTGACTTTC.

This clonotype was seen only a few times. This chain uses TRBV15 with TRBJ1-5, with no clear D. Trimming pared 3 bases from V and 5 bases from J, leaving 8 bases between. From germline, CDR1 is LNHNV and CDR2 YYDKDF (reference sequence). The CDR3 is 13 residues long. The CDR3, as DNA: TGTGCCACCAGCAGGGGTGGGGATCAGCCCCAGCATTTT. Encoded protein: CATSRGGDQPQHF. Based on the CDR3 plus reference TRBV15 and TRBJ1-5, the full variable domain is DAMVIQNPRYQVTQFGKPVTLSCSQTLNHNVMYWYQQKSSQAPKLLFHYYDKDFNNEADTPDNFQSRRPNTSFCFLDIRSPGLGDTAMYLCATSRGGDQPQHFGDGTRLSIL.

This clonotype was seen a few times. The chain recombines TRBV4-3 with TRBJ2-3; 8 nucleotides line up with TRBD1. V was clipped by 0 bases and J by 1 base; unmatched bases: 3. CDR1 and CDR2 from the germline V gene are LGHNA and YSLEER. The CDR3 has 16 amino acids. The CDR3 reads CASSQEPTGGTDTQYF. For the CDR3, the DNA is TGCGCCAGCAGCCAAGAACCGACAGGGGGCACAGATACGCAGTATTTT.

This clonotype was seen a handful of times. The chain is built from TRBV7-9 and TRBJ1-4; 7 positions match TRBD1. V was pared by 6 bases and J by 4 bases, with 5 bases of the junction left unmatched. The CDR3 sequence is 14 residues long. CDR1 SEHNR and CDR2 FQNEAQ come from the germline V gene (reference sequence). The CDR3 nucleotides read TGTGCCAGCAGTCTCAGGGACAGTAATGAAAAACTGTTTTTT. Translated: CASSLRDSNEKLFF.

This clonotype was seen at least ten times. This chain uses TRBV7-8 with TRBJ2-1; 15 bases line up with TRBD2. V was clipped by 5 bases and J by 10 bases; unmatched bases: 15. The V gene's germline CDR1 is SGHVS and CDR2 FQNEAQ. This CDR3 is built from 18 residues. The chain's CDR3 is CASSNAITWTSGRGEQFF. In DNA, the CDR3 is TGTGCCAGCAGCAATGCAATAACCTGGACTAGCGGGAGGGGAGAGCAGTTCTTC.

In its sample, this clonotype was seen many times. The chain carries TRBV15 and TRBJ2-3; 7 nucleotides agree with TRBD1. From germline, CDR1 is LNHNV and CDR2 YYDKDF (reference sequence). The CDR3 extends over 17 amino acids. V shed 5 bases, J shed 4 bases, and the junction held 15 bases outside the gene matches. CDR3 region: CATSGVDREIWSDTQYF. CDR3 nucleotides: TGTGCCACCAGCGGCGTAGACAGGGAAATCTGGTCAGATACGCAGTATTTT.

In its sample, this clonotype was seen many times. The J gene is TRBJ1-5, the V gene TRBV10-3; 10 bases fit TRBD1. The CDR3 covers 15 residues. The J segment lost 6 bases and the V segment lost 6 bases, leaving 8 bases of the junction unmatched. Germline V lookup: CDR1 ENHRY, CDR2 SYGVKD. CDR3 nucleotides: TGTGCCATCAGCCAGACCCGGACAGGGGGTCAGCCCCAGCATTTT. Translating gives CAISQTRTGGQPQHF.

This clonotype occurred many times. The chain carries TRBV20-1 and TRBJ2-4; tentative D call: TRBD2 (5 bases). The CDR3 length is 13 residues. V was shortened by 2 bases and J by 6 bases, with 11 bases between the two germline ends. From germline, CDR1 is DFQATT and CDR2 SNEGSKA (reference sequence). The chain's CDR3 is CSARTFEGNIQYF. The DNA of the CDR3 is TGCAGTGCTAGAACGTTCGAGGGAAACATTCAGTACTTC.

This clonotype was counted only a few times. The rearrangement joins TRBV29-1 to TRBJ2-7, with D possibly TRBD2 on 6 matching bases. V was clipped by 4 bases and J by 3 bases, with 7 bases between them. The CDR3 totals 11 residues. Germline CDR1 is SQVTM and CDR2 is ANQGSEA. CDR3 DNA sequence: TGCAGCGTTGCGCGGGACTACGAGCAGTACTTC. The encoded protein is CSVARDYEQYF.

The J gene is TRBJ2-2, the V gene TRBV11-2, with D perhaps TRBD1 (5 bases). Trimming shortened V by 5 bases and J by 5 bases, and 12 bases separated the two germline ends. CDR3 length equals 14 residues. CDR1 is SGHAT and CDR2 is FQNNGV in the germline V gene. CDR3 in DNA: TGTGCCAGCAGCCCAATTGCAGGGACCGGGGAGCTGTTTTTT. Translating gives CASSPIAGTGELFF.

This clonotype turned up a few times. The CDR3 DNA reads TGCAGTGCTGAAGCAGGGTATGATGGCTACACCTTC. It encodes CSAEAGYDGYTF. This rearrangement joins TRBV20-1 to TRBJ1-2, with a weak D call TRBD1 (5 bases). From germline, CDR1 is DFQATT and CDR2 SNEGSKA (reference sequence). The CDR3 is made up of 12 amino acids. The V and J ends lost 5 bases and 6 bases respectively, with 13 bases between them.

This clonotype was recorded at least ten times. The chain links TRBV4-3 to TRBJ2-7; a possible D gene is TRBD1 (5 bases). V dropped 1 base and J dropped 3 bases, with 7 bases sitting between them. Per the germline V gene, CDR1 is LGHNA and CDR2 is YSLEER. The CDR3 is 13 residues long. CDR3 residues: CASSQGTNYEQYF. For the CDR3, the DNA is TGCGCCAGCAGCCAAGGGACAAACTACGAGCAGTACTTC.

This CDR3 is CASKHKLARVSEQFF. The CDR3 DNA is TGCGCCAGCAAGCACAAACTAGCGCGGGTCAGTGAGCAGTTCTTC. The chain recombines TRBV23-1 with TRBJ2-1; 7 bases agree with TRBD2. TRBV23-1 is an ORF, with its function uncertain. The V gene end was trimmed by 7 bases and the J gene end by 9 bases; junction bases not matched to a gene: 15. The CDR3 spans 15 residues.

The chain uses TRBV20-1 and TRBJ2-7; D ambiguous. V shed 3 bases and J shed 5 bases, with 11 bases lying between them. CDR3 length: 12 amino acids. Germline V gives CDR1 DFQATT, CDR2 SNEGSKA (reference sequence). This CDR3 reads CSARAFGDEQYF. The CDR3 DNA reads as TGCAGTGCTAGGGCGTTTGGGGACGAGCAGTACTTC.

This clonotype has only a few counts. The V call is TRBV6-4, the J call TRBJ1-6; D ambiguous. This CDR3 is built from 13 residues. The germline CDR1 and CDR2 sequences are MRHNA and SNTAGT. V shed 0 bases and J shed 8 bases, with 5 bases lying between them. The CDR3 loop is CASSDSVDSPLHF. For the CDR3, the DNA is TGTGCCAGCAGTGACTCCGTGGATTCACCCCTCCACTTT.

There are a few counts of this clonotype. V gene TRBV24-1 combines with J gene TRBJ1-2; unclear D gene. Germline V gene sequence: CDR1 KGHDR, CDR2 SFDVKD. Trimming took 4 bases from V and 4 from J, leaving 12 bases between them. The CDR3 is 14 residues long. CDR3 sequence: CATSDGGRTYGYTF. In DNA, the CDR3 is TGTGCCACCAGTGACGGTGGACGGACCTATGGCTACACCTTC.

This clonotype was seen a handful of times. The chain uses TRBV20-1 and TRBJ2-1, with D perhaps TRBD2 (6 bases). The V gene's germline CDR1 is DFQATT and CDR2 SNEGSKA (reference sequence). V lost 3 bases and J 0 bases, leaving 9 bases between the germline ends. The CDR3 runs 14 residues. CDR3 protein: CSARGTGSYNEQFF. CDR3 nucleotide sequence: TGCAGTGCTAGGGGGACTGGCTCCTACAATGAGCAGTTCTTC.

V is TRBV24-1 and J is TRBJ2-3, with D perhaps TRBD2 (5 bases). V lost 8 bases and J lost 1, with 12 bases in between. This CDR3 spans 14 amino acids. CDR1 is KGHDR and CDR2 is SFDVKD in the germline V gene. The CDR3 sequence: CATTTGSGTDTQYF. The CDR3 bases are TGTGCCACCACTACGGGGAGCGGCACAGATACGCAGTATTTT.

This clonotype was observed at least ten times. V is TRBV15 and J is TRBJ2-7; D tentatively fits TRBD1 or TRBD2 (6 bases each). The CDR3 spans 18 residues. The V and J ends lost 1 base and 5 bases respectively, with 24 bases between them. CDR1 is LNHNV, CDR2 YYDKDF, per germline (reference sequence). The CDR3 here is CATSRADLTGPGGHEQYF. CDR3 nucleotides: TGTGCCACCAGCAGAGCTGACCTTACGGGGCCCGGGGGCCACGAGCAGTACTTC.

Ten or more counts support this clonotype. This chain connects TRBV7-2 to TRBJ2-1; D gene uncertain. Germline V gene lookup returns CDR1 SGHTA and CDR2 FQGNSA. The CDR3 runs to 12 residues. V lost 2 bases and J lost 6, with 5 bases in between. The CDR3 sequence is CASSLLPNEQFF. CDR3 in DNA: TGTGCCAGCAGCTTACTACCCAATGAGCAGTTCTTC.

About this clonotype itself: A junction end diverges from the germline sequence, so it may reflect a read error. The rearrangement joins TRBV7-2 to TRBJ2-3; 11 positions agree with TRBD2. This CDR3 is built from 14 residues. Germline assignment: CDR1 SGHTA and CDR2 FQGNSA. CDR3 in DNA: TGTGCCAGCAGCTCGACTAGCGGGGTTACCACAGATCCTTTT. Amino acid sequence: CASSSTSGVTTDPF.

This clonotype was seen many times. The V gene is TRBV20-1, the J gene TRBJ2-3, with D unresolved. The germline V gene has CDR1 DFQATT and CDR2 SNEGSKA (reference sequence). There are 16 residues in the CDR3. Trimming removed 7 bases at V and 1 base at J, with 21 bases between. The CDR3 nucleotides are TGCAGTGTCGTCCCCCATAGGCTAGTTGGCACAGATACGCAGTATTTT. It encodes CSVVPHRLVGTDTQYF.

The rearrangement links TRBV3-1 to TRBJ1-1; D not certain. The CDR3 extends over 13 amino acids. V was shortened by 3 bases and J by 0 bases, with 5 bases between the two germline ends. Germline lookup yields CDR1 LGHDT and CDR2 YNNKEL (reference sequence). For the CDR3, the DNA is TGTGCCAGCAGCCAGACGGTGAACACTGAAGCTTTCTTT. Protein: CASSQTVNTEAFF.

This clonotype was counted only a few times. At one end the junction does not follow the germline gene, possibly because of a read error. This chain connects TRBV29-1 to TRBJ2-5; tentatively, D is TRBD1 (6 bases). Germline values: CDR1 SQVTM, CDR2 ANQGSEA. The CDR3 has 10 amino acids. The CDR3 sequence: CSVVRGTRYF. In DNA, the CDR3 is TGCAGCGTTGTTAGGGGGACCCGGTACTTC.

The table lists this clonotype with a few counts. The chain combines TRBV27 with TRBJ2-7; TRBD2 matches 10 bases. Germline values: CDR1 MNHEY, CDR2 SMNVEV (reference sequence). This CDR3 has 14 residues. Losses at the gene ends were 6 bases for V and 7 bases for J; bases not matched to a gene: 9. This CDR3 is CASRNTGTSEEQYF. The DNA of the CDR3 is TGTGCCAGCAGAAACACCGGGACTAGCGAAGAGCAGTACTTC.

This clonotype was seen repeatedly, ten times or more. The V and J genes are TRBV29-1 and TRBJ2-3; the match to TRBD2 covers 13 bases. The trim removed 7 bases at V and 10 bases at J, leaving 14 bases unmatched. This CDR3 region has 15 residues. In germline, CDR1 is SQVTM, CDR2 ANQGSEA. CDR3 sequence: CSAGTSGMAERAQYF. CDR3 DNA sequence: TGCAGCGCCGGGACTAGCGGGATGGCCGAGCGTGCGCAGTATTTT.

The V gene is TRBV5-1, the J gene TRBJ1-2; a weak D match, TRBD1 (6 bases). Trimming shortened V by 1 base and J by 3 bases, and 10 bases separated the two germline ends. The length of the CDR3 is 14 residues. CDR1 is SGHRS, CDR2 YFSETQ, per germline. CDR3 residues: CASSLSGADYGYTF. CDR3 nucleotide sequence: TGCGCCAGCAGCTTGTCGGGGGCGGACTATGGCTACACCTTC.

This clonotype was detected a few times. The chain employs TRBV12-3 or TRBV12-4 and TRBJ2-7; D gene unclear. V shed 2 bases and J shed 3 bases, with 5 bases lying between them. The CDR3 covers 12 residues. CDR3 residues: CASSLWDYEQYF. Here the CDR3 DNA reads TGTGCCAGCAGTTTATGGGACTACGAGCAGTACTTC.

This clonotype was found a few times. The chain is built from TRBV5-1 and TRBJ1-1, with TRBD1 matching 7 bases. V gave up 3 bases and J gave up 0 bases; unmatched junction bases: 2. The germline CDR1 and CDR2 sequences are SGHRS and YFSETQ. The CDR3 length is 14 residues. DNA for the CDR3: TGCGCCAGCAGCTCGACAGGGATGAACACTGAAGCTTTCTTT. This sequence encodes CASSSTGMNTEAFF. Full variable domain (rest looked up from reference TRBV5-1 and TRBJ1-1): KAGVTQTPRYLIKTRGQQVTLSCSPISGHRSVSWYQQTPGQGLQFLFEYFSETQRNKGNFPGRFSGRQFSNSRSEMNVSTLELGDSALYLCASSSTGMNTEAFFGQGTRLTVV.

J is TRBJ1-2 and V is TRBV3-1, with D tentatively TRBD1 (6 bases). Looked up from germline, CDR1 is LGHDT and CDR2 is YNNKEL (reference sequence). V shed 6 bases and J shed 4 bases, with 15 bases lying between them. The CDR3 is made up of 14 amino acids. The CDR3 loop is CASRPPGQVYGYTF. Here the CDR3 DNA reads TGTGCCAGCAGACCACCGGGACAAGTCTATGGCTACACCTTC.

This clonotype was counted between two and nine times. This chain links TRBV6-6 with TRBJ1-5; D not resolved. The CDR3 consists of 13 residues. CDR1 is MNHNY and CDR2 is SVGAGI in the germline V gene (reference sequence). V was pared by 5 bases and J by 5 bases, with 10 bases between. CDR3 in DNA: TGTGCCAGCAGTCAGACACCTGATCAGCCCCAGCATTTT. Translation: CASSQTPDQPQHF.